This TCR beta chain was captured by sequencing in a study of cytomegalovirus exposure and HLA in healthy donors. The wider study: A prior analysis found about 120 million unique TCR beta sequences from approximately 200 million T cells.

Worth noting for this clone: Its antigen is currently unknown.

V lost 0 bases and J 4 bases, leaving 10 bases between the germline ends. The CDR3 has 14 amino acids. Germline values: CDR1 SGHVS, CDR2 FNYEAQ. Whole-study results and caveats: Later analysis found that TCR beta chains associated with HLA were more clonally expanded than other, equally common chains. Reportedly, fewer N-insertions than the roughly 700-donor mean appeared in an Asian-associated ancestry cluster in a later analysis.

With 60 Vbeta and 13 Jbeta primers, the PCR was carried out. Only in-frame clones appear in the TCRdb table, and some are missing; sequencing was by immunoSEQ multiplex PCR. This table holds nearly 200,000 clones, 70% to 80% found once. Donors showed nominal health when sampled, although they likely had unrecorded immune exposures. Sequencing was performed on PBMCs. The origin of this receptor is a male donor in good health and CMV-seropositive. The chain carries TRBV7-6 and TRBJ2-7, with D possibly being TRBD1 (7 bases). The CDR3 DNA reads TGTGCCAGCAGCTTAGCGGCAGGGGGGTACGAGCAGTACTTC. Translation gives CASSLAAGGYEQYF.